This T cell receptor beta chain was observed in a study of blood T cell repertoires in COVID-19. This clone was counted a few times. Germline values: CDR1 SGHTS, CDR2 YDEGEE. CDR3 length equals 14 residues. The V and J ends lost 3 bases and 5 bases respectively, with 11 bases between them. Profiling relied on immunoSEQ multiplex PCR, and the TCRdb table lists in-frame clones only, not all of them. The profile covers over 200,000 clones, with about 85% appearing a single time and 11% taken by the ten largest. Input material: PBMCs or T cells enriched from blood (not recorded which). The sequence was obtained from a man aged 30 to 45 who had recovered from COVID-19. The genes are TRBV5-8 and TRBJ1-4, with D possibly being TRBD1 (5 bases). Here the CDR3 reads CASSYGQFNEKLFF. CDR3 coding DNA: TGTGCCAGCAGCTACGGACAATTCAATGAAAAACTGTTTTTT.